This T cell receptor beta chain was captured in a study of post-analysis software for immune sequencing data. The CDR3 contains 15 residues. Germline V gene data show CDR1 as SGDLS and CDR2 as YYNGEE. The ends were cut back, 0 bases at V and 10 bases at J, with 14 bases in the middle. With respect to this clonotype: Its antigen is unidentified.

Incorporated into the TCR beta cDNA libraries were unique molecular identifiers, which served to reduce PCR and sequencing biases. MiXCR was run by TCRdb on the PCR reads, yielding one entry per CDR3 protein. The data hold about 170,000 distinct CDR3 sequences, with over 25% observed a single time. Study-level results: TRBV5-6, TRBV5-1 and TRBV20-1 belonged to a set of roughly 5 TRBV segments that were more frequent in patients than controls.

This chain links TRBV9 with TRBJ1-6; possible D gene TRBD1, 5 bases. Material for sequencing was blood. This TCR came from a girl aged 10-17 years with multiple sclerosis. The CDR3 loop is CASSVGGSRGSPLHF. CDR3 DNA sequence: TGTGCCAGCAGCGTAGGGGGATCTCGGGGGTCACCCCTCCACTTT.